This TCR beta chain came from a study of blood T cell repertoires in COVID-19. On the study more broadly: COVID-19 samples collected from the United States, Italy and Spain covered acute and convalescent phases. PBMCs, B-cell-depleted T cells, or T cells were the source of the cDNA or gDNA that made up the material.

The protocol was immunoSEQ multiplex PCR, while the TCRdb copy is restricted to in-frame clones and leaves out a portion. The sample yields about 62,000 clones, roughly 92% seen once. From germline, CDR1 is LNHDA and CDR2 SQIVND (reference sequence). The CDR3 runs 16 residues. Trimming stripped 5 bases from V and 7 bases from J, with 23 bases between. This clone was counted a single time. The V and J genes are TRBV19 and TRBJ2-5, with D maybe TRBD2 (5 bases). Material for sequencing was peripheral blood. This TCR derives from a human donor in a cohort sampled during active COVID-19. Here the CDR3 reads CASSPHERTALRTQYF. Here the CDR3 DNA reads TGTGCCAGTAGTCCCCACGAGCGGACTGCCCTTAGGACCCAGTACTTC.